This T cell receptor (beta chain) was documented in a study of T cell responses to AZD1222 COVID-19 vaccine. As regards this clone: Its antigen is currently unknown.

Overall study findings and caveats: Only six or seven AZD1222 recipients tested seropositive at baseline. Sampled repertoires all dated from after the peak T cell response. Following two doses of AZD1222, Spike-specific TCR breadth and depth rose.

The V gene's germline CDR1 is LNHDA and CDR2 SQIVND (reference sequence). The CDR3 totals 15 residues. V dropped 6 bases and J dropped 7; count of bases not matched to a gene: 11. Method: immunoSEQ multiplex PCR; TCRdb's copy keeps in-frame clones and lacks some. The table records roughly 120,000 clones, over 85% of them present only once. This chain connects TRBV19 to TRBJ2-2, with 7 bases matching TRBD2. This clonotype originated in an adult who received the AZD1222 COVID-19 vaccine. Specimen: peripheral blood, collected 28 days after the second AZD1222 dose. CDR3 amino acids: CASSPPRGYGGELFF. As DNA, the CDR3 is TGTGCCAGTAGCCCCCCGCGGGGGTACGGCGGGGAGCTGTTTTTT.